A single sample is the source of the 25 T cell receptor beta chains below, sequenced in a study of T-cell memory formation after mild COVID-19. In TCRdb, the 5' RACE reads were re-called with MiXCR into one record per CDR3 protein. The profile shows roughly 100,000 distinct CDR3 sequences, 17% of them singletons. Sequenced material: PBMCs or a T cell subset sorted from them (not recorded which). The receptors originated from an adult woman who had mild COVID-19 (a few samples of this study predate the infection). Cell type and time point are not known.

This clonotype was counted only a few times. This chain uses TRBV2 with TRBJ2-1; TRBD1 matches 7 bases. Trimming cost V 6 bases and J 5 bases; bases outside gene matches: 7. The CDR3 has 14 residues. Germline V gene sequence: CDR1 SNHLY, CDR2 FYNNEI. This CDR3 reads CASRDRVRDNEQFF. The CDR3 coding sequence is TGTGCCAGCAGAGACAGGGTACGCGACAATGAGCAGTTCTTC. Using reference TRBV2 and TRBJ2-1 for the parts outside the CDR3, the full variable domain is EPEVTQTPSHQVTQMGQEVILRCVPISNHLYFYWYRQILGQKVEFLVSFYNNEISEKSEIFDDQFSVERPDGSNFTLKIRSTKLEDSAMYFCASRDRVRDNEQFFGPGTRLTVL.

This clonotype appeared a few times. The chain employs TRBV5-6 and TRBJ1-1; D gene ambiguous. This CDR3 comprises 13 residues. V lost 4 bases and J lost 0, with 7 bases in between. Per germline, CDR1 SGHDT and CDR2 YYEEEE. CDR3 bases: TGTGCCAGCAGCCCCAACTTGAACACTGAAGCTTTCTTT. Translated: CASSPNLNTEAFF.

This clonotype has only a few counts. The chain has TRBV6-2 or TRBV6-3 and TRBJ1-1; 7 bases match TRBD1. CDR3 size: 13 residues. Trimming removed 6 bases from V and 7 bases from J; junction bases left unmatched: 8. Germline V CDR1 and CDR2: MNHEY, SVGEGT. CDR3 in amino acids: CASSAYRGLEAFF. CDR3 DNA: TGTGCCAGCAGCGCCTACAGGGGACTTGAAGCTTTCTTT.

The genes are TRBV4-1 and TRBJ2-1, with D possibly matching TRBD2 (6 bases). V was pared by 1 base and J by 1 base, with 14 bases between. This CDR3 comprises 17 residues. Germline values: CDR1 MGHRA, CDR2 YSYEKL. The CDR3 coding sequence is TGCGCCAGCAGCCAAGGTAGCTGGGACTTGTCCTACAATGAGCAGTTCTTC. Encoded protein: CASSQGSWDLSYNEQFF.

The chain has TRBV6-5 and TRBJ2-3, with unresolved D. Germline V CDR1 and CDR2: MNHEY, SVGAGI. V lost 1 base, J lost 1 base, and 6 bases lay in between. The CDR3 contains 14 residues. CDR3 residues: CASSYYSGTDTQYF. DNA for the CDR3: TGTGCCAGCAGTTACTACAGTGGCACAGATACGCAGTATTTT.

The table lists this clonotype with a few counts. The V and J genes are TRBV5-6 and TRBJ1-1; weak D call: TRBD1 (5 bases). CDR3 size: 15 residues. The V and J ends lost 1 base and 3 bases respectively, with 13 bases between them. The germline gives CDR1 SGHDT, CDR2 YYEEEE. The CDR3 sequence: CASSLLAGLDTEAFF. The CDR3 DNA sequence: TGTGCCAGCAGCTTGCTAGCGGGGCTGGACACTGAAGCTTTCTTT.

The table lists this clonotype with a few counts. The V call is TRBV9, the J call TRBJ1-4; D call uncertain. V gave up 4 bases and J gave up 0 bases, with 10 bases separating them. The CDR3 runs to 15 residues. CDR1 and CDR2 from the germline V gene are SGDLS and YYNGEE. CDR3 DNA: TGTGCCAGCAGCCCCGGCGGTGCAACTAATGAAAAACTGTTTTTT. It codes for CASSPGGATNEKLFF. The variable domain in full, completed from reference TRBV9 and TRBJ1-4, reads DSGVTQTPKHLITATGQRVTLRCSPRSGDLSVYWYQQSLDQGLQFLIQYYNGEERAKGNILERFSAQQFPDLHSELNLSSLELGDSALYFCASSPGGATNEKLFFGSGTQLSVL.

This clonotype turned up a few times. The V and J genes are TRBV14 and TRBJ2-2; weak D call: TRBD2 (5 bases). The V end lost 2 bases, the J end lost 6 bases, and 10 bases lay between the germline ends. The CDR3 loop spans 14 amino acids. Germline loops: CDR1 SGHDN, CDR2 FVKESK. The chain's CDR3 is CASSQIPGAGELFF. CDR3 nucleotides: TGTGCCAGCAGCCAAATACCCGGGGCCGGGGAGCTGTTTTTT.

The sample holds a few counts of this clonotype. The rearrangement links TRBV5-1 to TRBJ1-1, with a tentative D call TRBD1 (6 bases). Germline CDR1 reads SGHRS; CDR2 reads YFSETQ. The CDR3 has 15 amino acids. Between the trimmed V and J ends, which lost 3 bases and 3 bases, there was a span of 15 bases. The CDR3 loop reads CASSSNRVGDTEAFF. Here the CDR3 DNA reads TGCGCCAGCAGCTCCAACAGGGTCGGGGACACTGAAGCTTTCTTT.

This clonotype was seen more than once but under ten times. The chain employs TRBV20-1 and TRBJ2-3, with D possibly being TRBD2 (5 bases). This CDR3 region has 15 residues. Germline CDR1 DFQATT, CDR2 SNEGSKA (reference sequence). The ends were cut back, 6 bases at V and 1 base at J, with 17 bases in the middle. CDR3: CSATGVDFGTDTQYF. In nucleotides, the CDR3 is TGCAGTGCCACCGGGGTGGACTTCGGCACAGATACGCAGTATTTT.

This clonotype was seen only a few times. The genes are TRBV6-5 and TRBJ2-7; 8 nucleotides match TRBD1. Germline CDR1 reads MNHEY; CDR2 reads SVGAGI. Trimming at V came to 5 bases and at J to 5 bases, leaving 8 bases not matched to a gene. The length of the CDR3 is 14 residues. The chain's CDR3 is CASSIGQGGDEQYF. In DNA form, the CDR3 reads TGTGCCAGCAGTATTGGACAGGGAGGCGACGAGCAGTACTTC.

The chain combines TRBV6-5 with TRBJ1-2; 8 nucleotides line up with TRBD1. Germline V gene lookup returns CDR1 MNHEY and CDR2 SVGAGI. This CDR3 contains 14 residues. V was clipped by 8 bases and J by 2 bases; unmatched bases: 7. The CDR3 DNA follows: TGTGCCAGCGGACTGACAGGGGCGAACTATGGCTACACCTTC. It is translated as CASGLTGANYGYTF.

This CDR3 is CASSPGTSGRSYEQYF. The CDR3 nucleotides read TGTGCCAGCAGCCCCGGGACTAGCGGGAGAAGCTACGAGCAGTACTTC. This chain uses TRBV7-9 with TRBJ2-7; TRBD2 matches at 14 bases. V trimming: 5 bases; J trimming: 3 bases; junction bases outside the gene matches: 6. Germline V gene lookup returns CDR1 SEHNR and CDR2 FQNEAQ (reference sequence). The CDR3 extends over 16 amino acids.

This clonotype was observed a handful of times. The J gene is TRBJ2-5, the V gene TRBV11-2, with D unclear. Looked up from germline, CDR1 is SGHAT and CDR2 is FQNNGV. The CDR3 covers 15 residues. Trimming took 1 base from V and 5 from J, leaving 14 bases between them. The CDR3 DNA sequence: TGTGCCAGCAGCTTAGTCATTCGGCGACTGGAGACCCAGTACTTC. It yields the protein CASSLVIRRLETQYF.

A few counts support this clonotype. This chain links TRBV12-3 or TRBV12-4 with TRBJ2-3; possible D gene TRBD1, 5 bases. This CDR3 is built from 14 residues. Trimming left V 3 bases short and J 2 bases short, with 9 bases between. The CDR3 DNA is TGTGCCAGCAGTTTTGACAGTTACACAGATACGCAGTATTTT. Translating it yields CASSFDSYTDTQYF.

This clonotype was detected only a few times. V and J are TRBV2 and TRBJ2-1; D remains ambiguous. Deletions cut 4 bases from V and 4 bases from J, with 8 bases between. Looked up from germline, CDR1 is SNHLY and CDR2 is FYNNEI. CDR3 length: 13 amino acids. In nucleotides, the CDR3 is TGTGCCAGCAGTGCATCCAGGTACAATGAGCAGTTCTTC. Translation: CASSASRYNEQFF.

This chain joins TRBV30 and TRBJ2-1; no firm D call. CDR3 size: 15 residues. V lost 2 bases and J lost 3, with 14 bases in between. From germline, CDR1 is GTSNPN and CDR2 SVGIG (reference sequence). Here the CDR3 DNA reads TGTGCCTGGAGTCTGCTAGAAGTGGGCTACAATGAGCAGTTCTTC. Its translation: CAWSLLEVGYNEQFF.

CDR3 loop: CSARHREGTEAFF. CDR3 DNA sequence: TGCAGTGCTAGGCACAGGGAGGGGACTGAAGCTTTCTTT. The chain couples TRBV20-1 to TRBJ1-1, with a weak D call TRBD1 (6 bases). From germline, CDR1 is DFQATT and CDR2 SNEGSKA (reference sequence). The ends were cut back, 3 bases at V and 5 bases at J, with 13 bases in the middle. This CDR3 contains 13 residues.

This clonotype showed up just a few times. The rearrangement links TRBV6-2 or TRBV6-3 to TRBJ2-7, with TRBD2 as a possible D gene (6 bases). The V gene lost 5 bases and the J gene lost 4 bases, with 9 bases spanning the gap. The CDR3 sequence is 12 residues long. CDR1 is MNHEY, CDR2 SVGEGT, per germline. CDR3 sequence reads: CASSGDFYEQYF. CDR3 in DNA: TGTGCCAGCAGTGGGGACTTTTACGAGCAGTACTTC.

The gene calls are TRBV19 and TRBJ2-2, with D unresolved. V dropped 1 base and J dropped 1 base, with 16 bases sitting between them. CDR3 length equals 18 residues. Germline V lookup: CDR1 LNHDA, CDR2 SQIVND (reference sequence). This CDR3 reads CASSIGPLLAENTGELFF. The CDR3 region has the DNA TGTGCCAGTAGTATAGGACCCTTGCTTGCGGAGAACACCGGGGAGCTGTTTTTT.

The chain employs TRBV25-1 and TRBJ1-6; no clear D gene. Germline lookup yields CDR1 MGHDK and CDR2 SYGVNS. CDR3 length: 12 residues. The germline V and J ends were trimmed by 6 bases and 10 bases, with 10 bases remaining between them. CDR3 region: CASRNSGSPLHF. CDR3 DNA: TGTGCCAGCAGGAACAGCGGGTCACCCCTCCACTTT.

The genes are TRBV7-3 and TRBJ2-5; D remains ambiguous. V lost 6 bases and J lost 5, with 4 bases in between. The germline V gene has CDR1 SGHTA and CDR2 FQGTGA. This CDR3 contains 10 residues. CDR3 DNA: TGTGCCAGCAGACGGGAGACCCAGTACTTC. It codes for CASRRETQYF.

The table lists this clonotype with a few counts. The chain combines TRBV6-5 with TRBJ1-1, with D maybe TRBD1 (6 bases). V was cut by 3 bases and J by 2 bases, with 13 bases left in between. The CDR3 covers 15 residues. Per germline, CDR1 MNHEY and CDR2 SVGAGI. The CDR3 nucleotides read TGTGCCAGCAGTTATGGTACAGGGCCCAACACTGAAGCTTTCTTT. It specifies CASSYGTGPNTEAFF.

This clonotype has only a few counts. The chain recombines TRBV2 with TRBJ2-7, with 7 nucleotides matching TRBD1. CDR3 length equals 13 residues. V shed 8 bases, J shed 0 bases, and the junction held 4 bases outside the gene matches. Germline V gives CDR1 SNHLY, CDR2 FYNNEI. As DNA, the CDR3 is TGTGCCAGCCTGGGACAGCTCTCCTACGAGCAGTACTTC. This gives the protein CASLGQLSYEQYF.

The sample holds a few counts of this clonotype. This sequence joins TRBV7-7 and TRBJ2-1; D unresolved. Trimming took 5 bases from V and 8 from J, leaving 19 bases between them. CDR1 and CDR2 from the germline V gene are SSHAT and FNYEAQ (reference sequence). The CDR3 runs 15 residues. The DNA of the CDR3 is TGTGCCAGCAGCCCCCGAACCAACTCAATGGATGAGCAGTTCTTC. The encoded protein is CASSPRTNSMDEQFF. The full variable domain, in which reference TRBV7-7 and TRBJ2-1 provide the parts outside the CDR3, is GAGVSQSPRYKVTKRGQDVTLRCDPISSHATLYWYQQALGQGPEFLTYFNYEAQPDKSGLPSDRFSAERPEGSISTLTIQRTEQRDSAMYRCASSPRTNSMDEQFFGPGTRLTVL.